This TCR beta chain was found in a study of T cell repertoires in cytomegalovirus infection. Study-wide findings and caveats: It was HLA-C-restricted CMV-specific TCR beta clonotypes that dominated the response ex vivo.

This clonotype was detected only a few times. The target antigen is unknown. Germline CDR1 DFQATT, CDR2 SNEGSKA (reference sequence). V lost 6 bases and J lost 9, with 21 bases in between. This CDR3 has 14 residues. TCRdb redid the calling of the reads with MiXCR, one entry per CDR3 protein. In the table there are 55,000 to 70,000 distinct CDR3 sequences, under 25% of which are singletons. Input material: PBMCs, sequenced either directly or after in vitro stimulation (not recorded which). This sequence joins TRBV20-1 and TRBJ2-1, with a possible D match to TRBD1 (5 bases). The sequence derives from a human donor in good health (CMV status not recorded). Some clones in this sample may be carry-over from other donors' samples. The CDR3 sequence: CSAPRQGSFFEQFF. CDR3 sequence (DNA): TGCAGTGCCCCGCGGCAGGGTTCTTTTTTTGAGCAGTTCTTC.